These T cell receptor beta chains were read from a single sample in a study of blood T cell repertoires in COVID-19. Profiled with immunoSEQ multiplex PCR; TCRdb holds only in-frame clones, not every one. The sample has around 160,000 clones; 87% are singletons. Sequencing was carried out using PBMCs or T cells enriched from blood (not recorded which). The source is a woman aged 40 to 50 who had been exposed to COVID-19. Each CDR3 is given without its conserved first and last residue. The D gene is left open where the match is weak. Clone size appears in some rows only: once, few, many, or a class for an expanded clone.

j_gene	d_gene	v_gene	abundance	CDR3aa
TRBJ1-4	.	TRBV18	.	ASSPPGPGNEKLF
TRBJ1-3	TRBD1	TRBV3-1/TRBV3-2	few	ASSRPTGVGNTIY
TRBJ1-1	TRBD1	TRBV4-3	.	ASSQKQGVNTEAF
TRBJ2-1	TRBD1	TRBV5-1	.	ASSLALGQGDNEQF
TRBJ2-7	TRBD2	TRBV7-2	.	ASSLSGTAWGEQY
TRBJ1-5	TRBD1	TRBV7-9	.	ASSLDPQGDQPQH
TRBJ2-1	TRBD2	TRBV4-1	.	ASRGTSGGAFYNEQF
TRBJ2-1	TRBD1	TRBV7-2	.	ASSADRGTFYNEQF
TRBJ1-2	TRBD1	TRBV5-1	few	ASSQLQGANYGYT
TRBJ1-2	TRBD1	TRBV9	.	ASSDKQGYGYT
TRBJ1-1	.	TRBV3-1/TRBV3-2	.	ASRVDRANTEAF
TRBJ1-6	.	TRBV27	.	ASRPRADSYNSPLH
TRBJ1-4	.	TRBV28	.	ASSGGDGNIEKLF
TRBJ1-1	.	TRBV5-1	.	ASSTTSGPEAF
TRBJ1-2	.	TRBV19	.	ASTGGRGYT
TRBJ2-1	TRBD2	TRBV19	.	ASSMGSGGPSYNEQF
TRBJ1-1	.	TRBV10-1	.	ASSETQGSEAF
TRBJ2-1	.	TRBV10-1	once	ASSESRQRPYNEQF
TRBJ1-5	TRBD1	TRBV2	.	ASSGAGGRNQPQH
TRBJ2-7	.	TRBV28	.	ASSLDGSYEQY
TRBJ2-7	TRBD1	TRBV19	.	ASSATGWEQY
TRBJ2-7	.	TRBV10-3	.	AISGRQVVGDEQY
TRBJ1-1	TRBD1	TRBV5-1	.	ASSRRGGFTEAF
TRBJ1-1	.	TRBV5-1	.	ASSNRAKEGTEAF
TRBJ1-5	.	TRBV2	.	ASTTDNQPQH
TRBJ1-2	TRBD1	TRBV9	.	ASSVAGGEGGYT
TRBJ1-3	.	TRBV3-1/TRBV3-2	.	ASGDLRRFSASGNTIY